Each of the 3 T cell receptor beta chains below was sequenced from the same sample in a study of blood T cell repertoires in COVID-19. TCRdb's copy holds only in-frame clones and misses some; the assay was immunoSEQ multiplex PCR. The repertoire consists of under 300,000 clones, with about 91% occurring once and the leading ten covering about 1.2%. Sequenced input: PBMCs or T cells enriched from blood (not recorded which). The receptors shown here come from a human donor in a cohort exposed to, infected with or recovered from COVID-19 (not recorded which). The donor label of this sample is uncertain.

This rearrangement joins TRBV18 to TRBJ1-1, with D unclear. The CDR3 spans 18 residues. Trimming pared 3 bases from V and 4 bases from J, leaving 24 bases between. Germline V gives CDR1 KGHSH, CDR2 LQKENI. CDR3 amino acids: CASSPMESGSTGGTEAFF. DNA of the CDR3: TGTGCCAGCTCACCGATGGAGTCGGGTTCCACGGGTGGCACTGAAGCTTTCTTT.

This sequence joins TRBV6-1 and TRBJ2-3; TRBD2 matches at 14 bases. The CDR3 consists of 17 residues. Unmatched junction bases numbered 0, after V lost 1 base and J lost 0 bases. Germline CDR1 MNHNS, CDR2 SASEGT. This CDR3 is CASSEGTSGGSTDTQYF. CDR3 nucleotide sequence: TGTGCCAGCAGTGAAGGGACTAGCGGGGGGAGCACAGATACGCAGTATTTT.

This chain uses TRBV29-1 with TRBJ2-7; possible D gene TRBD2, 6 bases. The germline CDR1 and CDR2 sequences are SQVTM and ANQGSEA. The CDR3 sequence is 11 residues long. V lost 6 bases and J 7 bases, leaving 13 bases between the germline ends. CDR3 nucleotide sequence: TGCAGCGTCAACGGAGGGGCAGAGCAGTACTTC. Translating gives CSVNGGAEQYF.